The 21 T cell receptor beta chains reported below all come from one sample, sequenced in a study of molecular identifiers for immune sequencing clone quantification. Using its own MiXCR run on the PCR reads, TCRdb lists one record per CDR3 protein. The sample holds some 41,000 distinct CDR3 sequences; around a sixth are singletons and the top ten take around 7%. Source material: naive CD8+ T cells from blood, with Jurkat cell RNA spiked in. The subset: FACS-sorted CD8+CD4-CCR7+CD45RA+ naive T cells. These receptors were taken from a human donor in good health. Some libraries in this study had Jurkat cell RNA spiked in.

This clonotype occurred many times. This chain links TRBV5-4 with TRBJ2-7, with D uncertain. The length of the CDR3 is 14 residues. The V gene's germline CDR1 is SGHNT and CDR2 YYREEE (reference sequence). V lost 0 bases and J 1 base, leaving 8 bases between the germline ends. CDR3 bases: TGTGCCAGCAGCTTGGCCGCCAAGTCCTACGAGCAGTACTTC. Translating gives CASSLAAKSYEQYF.

In its sample, this clonotype was seen many times. This chain uses TRBV27 with TRBJ1-5; 9 positions agree with TRBD1. Losses at the gene ends were 4 bases for V and 8 bases for J; bases not matched to a gene: 9. CDR1 and CDR2 from the germline V gene are MNHEY and SMNVEV (reference sequence). CDR3 length: 15 amino acids. This CDR3 is CASSSLTGGAEPQHF. Here the CDR3 DNA reads TGTGCCAGCAGTTCCCTAACAGGGGGCGCGGAGCCCCAGCATTTT.

This clonotype was picked up many times. V and J are TRBV7-9 and TRBJ2-1; TRBD2 matches 9 bases. Unmatched junction bases numbered 7, after V lost 4 bases and J lost 6 bases. CDR3 size: 15 residues. Per the germline V gene, CDR1 is SEHNR and CDR2 is FQNEAQ (reference sequence). The CDR3 DNA sequence: TGTGCCAGCAGCTCCGCGGGAGGGCCGGTCAATGAGCAGTTCTTC. Protein product: CASSSAGGPVNEQFF.

This clonotype was seen ten or more times. J is TRBJ2-6 and V is TRBV9; 9 nucleotides align to TRBD2. V lost 2 bases, J lost 2 bases, and 11 bases stayed unmatched. Germline CDR1 SGDLS, CDR2 YYNGEE. The CDR3 length is 19 residues. CDR3 region: CASSVSGLATGAGANVLTF. The CDR3 DNA sequence: TGTGCCAGCAGCGTTTCGGGACTAGCAACGGGGGCTGGGGCCAACGTCCTGACTTTC.

This clonotype appeared many times. V usage is TRBV7-6 and J usage is TRBJ2-7; D is uncertain. There are 16 residues in the CDR3. V was shortened by 0 bases and J by 5 bases, with 17 bases between the two germline ends. Germline V gene lookup returns CDR1 SGHVS and CDR2 FNYEAQ. CDR3 residues: CASSLAVKGSIHEQYF. CDR3 in DNA: TGTGCCAGCAGCTTAGCGGTAAAGGGCTCCATCCACGAGCAGTACTTC.

This clonotype has a count of ten or more. The chain carries TRBV3-1 and TRBJ2-5, with D possibly being TRBD2 (6 bases). The CDR3 spans 15 residues. V dropped 4 bases and J dropped 1 base, with 13 bases sitting between them. CDR1 and CDR2 (germline): LGHDT, YNNKEL (reference sequence). The CDR3 DNA reads TGTGCCAGCAGCCTGGATCTAGCGCTCCAAGAGACCCAGTACTTC. It specifies CASSLDLALQETQYF.

This clonotype was counted many times. The chain links TRBV6-2 or TRBV6-3 to TRBJ2-1; 7 nucleotides align to TRBD1. The CDR3 is 16 amino acids. Looked up from germline, CDR1 is MNHEY and CDR2 is SVGEGT. J lost 2 bases, V lost 5 bases, and 9 bases had no gene match. CDR3 protein: CASSPSYRGPYNEQFF. The DNA for the CDR3 is TGTGCCAGCAGTCCCTCCTACAGGGGCCCCTACAATGAGCAGTTCTTC.

This clonotype was seen many times. The J gene is TRBJ1-5, the V gene TRBV12-3 or TRBV12-4; no clear D. CDR3 length: 13 residues. V dropped 5 bases and J dropped 4 bases, with 9 bases sitting between them. The CDR3: CASSPMGNQPQHF. The CDR3 coding sequence is TGTGCCAGCAGTCCAATGGGGAATCAGCCCCAGCATTTT.

Ten or more counts support this clonotype. The chain links TRBV25-1 to TRBJ2-1; perhaps TRBD1 as D (6 bases). Germline CDR1 MGHDK, CDR2 SYGVNS. The V gene lost 2 bases and the J gene lost 6 bases, with 14 bases spanning the gap. The CDR3 extends over 15 amino acids. The CDR3 reads CASSEPNRVGNEQFF. Written as DNA, the CDR3 is TGTGCCAGCAGTGAACCGAACAGGGTGGGCAATGAGCAGTTCTTC. The complete variable domain, with remaining parts taken from reference TRBV25-1 and TRBJ2-1, reads EADIYQTPRYLVIGTGKKITLECSQTMGHDKMYWYQQDPGMELHLIHYSYGVNSTEKGDLSSESTVSRIRTEHFPLTLESARPSHTSQYLCASSEPNRVGNEQFFGPGTRLTVL.

In DNA, the CDR3 is TGCAGCTATGTTCTGTGGGAGCGCCTGAGCACAGATACGCAGTATTTT. Encoded protein: CSYVLWERLSTDTQYF. The chain employs TRBV29-1 and TRBJ2-3; tentatively, D is TRBD2 (5 bases). Germline loops: CDR1 SQVTM, CDR2 ANQGSEA. The CDR3 covers 16 residues. Trimming cost V 8 bases and J 0 bases, with 21 bases left between them.

CDR3 amino acids: CSVEDRGGGWVGSSYEQYF. The CDR3 region has the DNA TGCAGCGTTGAAGATCGGGGGGGAGGTTGGGTCGGGAGCTCCTACGAGCAGTACTTC. The gene calls are TRBV29-1 and TRBJ2-7, with 8 positions matching TRBD2. V lost 0 bases and J lost 0; bases outside the gene matches: 16. The CDR3 is made up of 19 amino acids. Germline-derived CDR1 and CDR2 are SQVTM and ANQGSEA.

Many counts were recorded for this clonotype. This chain links TRBV4-2 with TRBJ2-3; D not certain. The CDR3 runs to 15 residues. V dropped 4 bases and J dropped 2 bases, with 13 bases sitting between them. Per germline, CDR1 LGHNA and CDR2 YNFKEQ. The CDR3 coding sequence is TGTGCCAGCAGCCCCGAAGAGACCCACACAGATACGCAGTATTTT. This translates into CASSPEETHTDTQYF.

The sample holds many counts of this clonotype. The CDR3 here is CASSLWVKYEQYF. The CDR3 DNA is TGTGCCAGCAGTTTATGGGTGAAGTACGAGCAGTACTTC. This chain connects TRBV28 to TRBJ2-7; D ambiguous. Trimming cost V 0 bases and J 4 bases, with 7 bases left between them. CDR1 MDHEN and CDR2 SYDVKM come from the germline V gene. The CDR3 is 13 amino acids.

This clonotype was found many times. V and J are TRBV4-3 and TRBJ1-1, with unresolved D. Trimming removed 4 bases from V and 0 bases from J, with 9 bases in between. The CDR3 runs 14 residues. In germline, CDR1 is LGHNA, CDR2 YSLEER. The CDR3 spells CASSRWALNTEAFF. In DNA form, the CDR3 reads TGCGCCAGCAGCCGCTGGGCCCTGAACACTGAAGCTTTCTTT.

This clonotype was found many times. The chain carries TRBV4-1 and TRBJ2-5; D remains ambiguous. Trimming removed 1 base at V and 5 bases at J, with 8 bases between. In germline, CDR1 is MGHRA, CDR2 YSYEKL. The CDR3 covers 13 residues. The CDR3 sequence is CASSQAWTETQYF. CDR3 nucleotide sequence: TGCGCCAGCAGCCAAGCTTGGACGGAGACCCAGTACTTC.

V usage is TRBV7-9 and J usage is TRBJ2-7, with no clear D. CDR1 is SEHNR, CDR2 FQNEAQ, per germline (reference sequence). The length of the CDR3 is 15 residues. Between the trimmed V and J ends, which lost 1 base and 5 bases, there was a span of 15 bases. Here the CDR3 reads CASSLGVFSLNEQYF. CDR3 bases: TGTGCCAGCAGCTTAGGTGTGTTTTCATTAAACGAGCAGTACTTC.

A note on this clonotype: A much larger clone lies a single base off, so this may be a read error. The rearrangement joins TRBV14 to TRBJ2-1, with D perhaps TRBD1 (5 bases). Trimming stripped 4 bases from V and 4 bases from J, with 14 bases between. In germline, CDR1 is SGHDN, CDR2 FVKESK. The CDR3 is 15 amino acids. CDR3 sequence: CASSLGVGYYNEQFF. In DNA form, the CDR3 reads TGTGCCAGCAGCCTAGGGGTCGGCTATTACAATGAGCAGTTCTTC.

A word on this clonotype: A much larger clone sits a single nucleotide away, making a read error possible. The chain uses TRBV28 and TRBJ2-1, with 9 bases matching TRBD2. Per the germline V gene, CDR1 is MDHEN and CDR2 is SYDVKM. The CDR3 length is 19 residues. J was trimmed by 7 bases and V by 0 bases; bases with no gene match: 16. The CDR3 sequence: CASSLWKTSGCLKLNEQFF. CDR3 coding DNA: TGTGCCAGCAGTTTATGGAAGACTAGCGGATGCCTAAAACTGAATGAGCAGTTCTTC.

This clonotype appeared many times. This chain links TRBV7-2 with TRBJ2-1; TRBD2 agrees at 14 bases. The germline CDR1 and CDR2 sequences are SGHTA and FQGNSA. V dropped 4 bases and J dropped 7; count of bases not matched to a gene: 3. The CDR3 is 15 residues long. The CDR3 DNA is TGTGCCAGCAGCTCGACTAGCGGGAGGGCGAATGAGCAGTTCTTC. This sequence encodes CASSSTSGRANEQFF.

Ten or more counts support this clonotype. The chain joins TRBV20-1 to TRBJ2-5, with TRBD2 matching 9 bases. The germline CDR1 and CDR2 sequences are DFQATT and SNEGSKA (reference sequence). CDR3 length: 14 amino acids. After removal of 3 bases from V and 3 bases from J, the junction contained 5 bases not matched to a gene. Here the CDR3 DNA reads TGCAGTGCTAGCCCCCCTAGCGGGAAAGAGACCCAGTACTTC. This codes for CSASPPSGKETQYF.

This clonotype was picked up many times. This chain connects TRBV20-1 to TRBJ2-1, with D unresolved. This CDR3 region has 11 residues. In germline, CDR1 is DFQATT, CDR2 SNEGSKA (reference sequence). With 6 bases removed from V and 9 bases from J, the gap between germline ends came to 12 bases. CDR3 sequence: CSANDLGEQFF. The CDR3 bases are TGCAGTGCAAACGATTTGGGTGAGCAGTTCTTC.